Listed below are T cell receptor beta chains from one sample, sequenced in a study of shared clonotypes between healthy human individuals. Profiled with immunoSEQ multiplex PCR; TCRdb holds only in-frame clones, not every one. The sample has hundreds of thousands of clones, roughly 70% seen once. The sequenced sample consisted of memory CD4+ T cells sorted from blood. These receptors were taken from a woman aged 25 to 39 in good health. CDR3s include the opening cysteine and the closing phenylalanine or tryptophan. The D gene is left open where the match is weak. Some rows mark clone size as missing; the rest say once, few, many or name a class of expanded clone.

d_gene,abundance,j_gene,len,v_gene,CDR3aa,CDR3nt
TRBD1,NA,TRBJ1-4,14,TRBV28,CASNSGQVDEKLFF,TGTGCCAGCAACTCGGGACAGGTAGATGAAAAACTGTTTTTT
NA,NA,TRBJ2-1,15,TRBV28,CASSSRRAVYNEQFF,TGTGCCAGCAGTAGTCGGCGGGCGGTATACAATGAGCAGTTCTTC
NA,NA,TRBJ2-3,13,TRBV11-2,CASSLDESNTQYF,TGTGCCAGCAGCTTAGATGAGTCGAATACGCAGTATTTT
NA,NA,TRBJ2-3,15,TRBV7-2,CASSFVTLVTDTQYF,TGTGCCAGCAGCTTCGTAACGCTAGTCACAGATACGCAGTATTTT
TRBD1,NA,TRBJ2-2,15,TRBV5-1,CASSPGQGARGELFF,TGCGCCAGCAGCCCCGGACAGGGGGCTCGAGGGGAGCTGTTTTTT
NA,NA,TRBJ1-2,12,TRBV6-6,CASDQGNYGYTF,TGTGCCAGCGACCAGGGGAACTATGGCTACACCTTC
NA,NA,TRBJ1-1,14,TRBV5-1,CASSLVPRGTEAFF,TGCGCCAGCAGCTTGGTGCCCCGGGGAACTGAAGCTTTCTTT
TRBD1,NA,TRBJ2-7,13,TRBV2,CATRGTDSYEQYF,TGTGCCACCAGGGGGACAGACTCCTACGAGCAGTACTTC
TRBD2,few,TRBJ2-3,14,TRBV11-2,CASSSSGRTDTQYF,TGTGCCAGCAGCTCTAGCGGGAGAACAGATACGCAGTATTTT
TRBD1,NA,TRBJ1-5,16,TRBV7-2,CASSFGDRLGNQPQHF,TGTGCCAGCAGCTTTGGGGACAGGCTTGGCAATCAGCCCCAGCATTTT
NA,NA,TRBJ2-3,14,TRBV28,CASSSGLETSGEYF,TGTGCCAGCAGTAGCGGATTGGAGACTTCCGGGGAGTATTTT
TRBD1,NA,TRBJ1-5,14,TRBV5-6,CASSPRQGRQPQHF,TGTGCCAGCAGCCCAAGACAGGGCCGCCAGCCCCAGCATTTT
NA,NA,TRBJ2-1,13,TRBV30,CAWSPQPGVEQFF,TGTGCCTGGAGTCCTCAGCCTGGGGTGGAGCAGTTCTTC
NA,NA,TRBJ2-7,16,TRBV7-5,CVRSFTDRDRRYEQYF,TGTGTCAGAAGCTTTACGGACAGGGACCGACGCTACGAGCAGTACTTC
NA,NA,TRBJ1-1,13,TRBV5-1,CASSYGTSTEAFF,TGCGCCAGCAGCTACGGGACTTCCACTGAAGCTTTCTTT
TRBD1,NA,TRBJ1-4,13,TRBV2,CASTDRGREKLFF,TGTGCCAGCACGGACAGGGGAAGGGAAAAACTGTTTTTT
NA,NA,TRBJ2-2,15,TRBV6-5,CASNNQGYGTGELFF,TGTGCCAGCAATAATCAGGGGTATGGCACCGGGGAGCTGTTTTTT
NA,NA,TRBJ1-2,12,TRBV5-1,CASSLTGLGYTF,TGCGCCAGCAGCTTGACAGGCCTGGGCTACACCTTC
NA,NA,TRBJ2-1,12,TRBV5-1,CASSLVGGEQFF,TGCGCCAGCAGCTTAGTCGGGGGTGAGCAGTTCTTC
NA,few,TRBJ1-3,14,TRBV28,CASRFGGAGNTIYF,TGTGCCAGCAGATTCGGGGGCGCTGGAAACACCATATATTTT
NA,NA,TRBJ1-5,13,TRBV2,CASRGQSNQPQHF,TGTGCCAGCAGAGGACAGAGCAATCAGCCCCAGCATTTT
NA,NA,TRBJ2-3,15,TRBV12-5,CASGLVRGGAYTQYF,TGTGCTAGTGGTTTGGTACGAGGCGGAGCCTATACGCAGTATTTT
TRBD1,once,TRBJ1-2,14,TRBV5-1,CASSGDSFNYGYTF,TGCGCCAGCAGCGGGGACAGTTTTAACTATGGCTACACCTTC
NA,NA,TRBJ2-3,12,TRBV6-5,CASTPGTDTQYF,TGTGCCAGCACCCCAGGGACAGATACGCAGTATTTT
TRBD2,NA,TRBJ2-1,15,TRBV5-6,CASSTGLAGWFEQFF,TGTGCCAGCAGCACGGGACTAGCGGGATGGTTTGAGCAGTTCTTC
NA,NA,TRBJ2-5,16,TRBV4-2,CASSQDLGAEEETQYF,TGTGCCAGCAGCCAAGATTTGGGGGCCGAGGAAGAGACCCAGTACTTC
NA,NA,TRBJ1-3,17,TRBV6-1,CASSEQPLADAGNTIYF,TGTGCCAGCAGTGAACAACCGCTGGCGGACGCTGGAAACACCATATATTTT
TRBD2,NA,TRBJ2-6,16,TRBV18,CASSPSGGAGANVLTF,TGTGCCAGCTCACCATCTGGGGGGGCTGGGGCCAACGTCCTGACTTTC
TRBD2,NA,TRBJ2-7,15,TRBV6-5,CASSLRGGRGNEQYF,TGTGCCAGCAGTCTTCGGGGGGGCAGAGGCAACGAGCAGTACTTC
NA,NA,TRBJ1-2,15,TRBV7-8,CASSLGTGSLEGYTF,TGTGCCAGCAGCTTAGGGACCGGGTCCCTGGAGGGCTACACCTTC
NA,NA,TRBJ2-3,14,TRBV2,CASSWWGNTDTQYF,TGTGCCAGCTCCTGGTGGGGAAACACAGATACGCAGTATTTT
NA,NA,TRBJ2-2,21,TRBV4-1,CASSQWGGEFRGSPNTGELFF,TGCGCCAGCAGCCAATGGGGGGGCGAGTTTCGAGGTAGTCCGAACACCGGGGAGCTGTTTTTT
NA,NA,TRBJ1-1,17,TRBV2,CASSRQGGGLANTEAFF,TGTGCCAGCAGCCGCCAAGGGGGAGGGTTGGCGAACACTGAAGCTTTCTTT
NA,NA,TRBJ1-5,13,TRBV19,CASSINTDQPQHF,TGTGCCAGTAGTATAAATACAGATCAGCCCCAGCATTTT
NA,NA,TRBJ1-3,14,TRBV5-6,CASSFGNSGNTIYF,TGTGCCAGCAGCTTCGGAAATTCTGGAAACACCATATATTTT
NA,NA,TRBJ1-5,15,TRBV2,CASSELGRSNQPQHF,TGTGCCAGCAGTGAACTCGGGCGGAGCAATCAGCCCCAGCATTTT
NA,NA,TRBJ1-5,14,TRBV4-1,CASSQLGLNQPQHF,TGCGCCAGCAGCCAACTGGGTCTGAATCAGCCCCAGCATTTT
NA,NA,TRBJ2-5,14,TRBV9,CASSPLHGGETQYF,TGTGCCAGCAGCCCCCTTCACGGGGGAGAGACCCAGTACTTC
NA,NA,TRBJ1-3,15,TRBV5-6,CASSTAGATGNTIYF,TGTGCCAGCAGCACCGCGGGCGCAACTGGAAACACCATATATTTT
NA,once,TRBJ2-1,14,TRBV4-1,CASSLPSDDNEQFF,TGCGCCAGCAGCCTCCCGAGTGACGACAATGAGCAGTTCTTC
TRBD1,NA,TRBJ2-2,16,TRBV5-1,CASSSGQPLNTGELFF,TGCGCCAGCAGCTCGGGACAGCCCCTGAACACCGGGGAGCTGTTTTTT
NA,NA,TRBJ1-5,17,TRBV9,CASSSKGTNRSNQPQHF,TGTGCCAGCAGCTCCAAGGGGACAAACCGAAGCAATCAGCCCCAGCATTTT